This T cell receptor (beta chain) was documented in a study of T-cell memory formation after mild COVID-19. At the level of the study: TCR clustering was largely donor specific. Study conclusions and caveats: Certain responding clones were present in pre-infection memory, suggesting participation of cross-reactive memory.

This clonotype was observed many times. Its antigen is unknown. cDNA libraries for TCR alpha and TCR beta, carrying sample barcodes and UMIs, came from 5'RACE with constant-segment primers. Each CDR3 protein is one row after TCRdb ran MiXCR on the 5' RACE reads. The repertoire has 200,000 to 250,000 distinct CDR3 sequences, around 8.8% of them found once; the top ten carry 3% to 4%. The sample was PBMCs or a T cell subset sorted from them (not recorded which). The clonotype was recovered from a man between 18 and 35 years old who had mild COVID-19 (a few samples of this study predate the infection). Cell type and time point are not known.

This CDR3 reads CASTLGGRGDNEQFF. CDR3 in DNA: TGTGCCAGCACCCTGGGGGGGCGGGGGGACAATGAGCAGTTCTTC. The chain carries TRBV7-2 and TRBJ2-1; 8 bases map to TRBD2. The V and J ends lost 7 bases and 5 bases, in that order; junction bases with no gene match: 10. The CDR3 covers 15 residues. In germline, CDR1 is SGHTA, CDR2 FQGNSA.